These 2 T cell receptor beta chains share one sample of origin, sequenced in a study of OX40 agonist ivuxolimab in advanced cancers. Data came from immunoSEQ multiplex PCR; TCRdb stores just in-frame clones and leaves some out. The repertoire holds tens of thousands of clones, with 83% as singletons. The source was CD4+ or CD8+ T cells sorted from blood, collected in a trial of the OX40 agonist ivuxolimab. The receptors stem from an adult with an advanced solid tumor such as melanoma, head and neck, liver or kidney cancer.

This chain links TRBV19 with TRBJ1-6; tentatively, D is TRBD1 (5 bases). The CDR3 loop spans 16 amino acids. Germline V gives CDR1 LNHDA, CDR2 SQIVND (reference sequence). V was pared by 4 bases and J by 7 bases, with 17 bases between. For the CDR3, the DNA is TGTGCCAGTAGTACAGACAGCGCCTCGGTAAATTCACCCCTCCACTTT. This sequence encodes CASSTDSASVNSPLHF. Full variable domain (outside the CDR3, taken from reference TRBV19 and TRBJ1-6): DGGITQSPKYLFRKEGQNVTLSCEQNLNHDAMYWYRQDPGQGLRLIYYSQIVNDFQKGDIAEGYSVSREKKESFPLTVTSAQKNPTAFYLCASSTDSASVNSPLHFGNGTRLTVT.

The V gene is TRBV10-1, the J gene TRBJ1-1; D call uncertain. Germline lookup yields CDR1 WNHNN and CDR2 SYGVQD (reference sequence). The germline V and J ends were trimmed by 0 bases and 4 bases, with 9 bases remaining between them. The CDR3 contains 14 residues. The CDR3 sequence is CASSESGGFTEAFF. The CDR3 bases are TGCGCCAGCAGTGAGTCTGGCGGCTTCACTGAAGCTTTCTTT.